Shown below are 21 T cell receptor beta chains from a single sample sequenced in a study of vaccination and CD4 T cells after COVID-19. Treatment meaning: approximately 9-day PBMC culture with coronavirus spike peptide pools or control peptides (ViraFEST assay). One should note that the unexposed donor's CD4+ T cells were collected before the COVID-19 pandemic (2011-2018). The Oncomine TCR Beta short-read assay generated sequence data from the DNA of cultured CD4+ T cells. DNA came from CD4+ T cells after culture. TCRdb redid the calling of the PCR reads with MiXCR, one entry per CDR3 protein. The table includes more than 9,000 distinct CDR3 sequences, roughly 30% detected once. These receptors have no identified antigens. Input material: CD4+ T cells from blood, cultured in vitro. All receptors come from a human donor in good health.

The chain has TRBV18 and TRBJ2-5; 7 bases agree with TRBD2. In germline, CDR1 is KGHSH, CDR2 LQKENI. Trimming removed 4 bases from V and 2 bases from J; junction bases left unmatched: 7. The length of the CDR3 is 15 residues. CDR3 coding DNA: TGTGCCAGCTCACGCGGCGGGGGTGGGCAAGAGACCCAGTACTTC. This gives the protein CASSRGGGGQETQYF.

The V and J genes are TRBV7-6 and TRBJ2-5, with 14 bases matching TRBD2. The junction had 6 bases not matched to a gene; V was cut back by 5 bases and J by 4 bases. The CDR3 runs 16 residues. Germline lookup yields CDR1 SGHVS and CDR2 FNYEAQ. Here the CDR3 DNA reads TGTGCCAGCAGCCCGACTAGCGGGAGGGCTCGAGAGACCCAGTACTTC. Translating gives CASSPTSGRARETQYF.

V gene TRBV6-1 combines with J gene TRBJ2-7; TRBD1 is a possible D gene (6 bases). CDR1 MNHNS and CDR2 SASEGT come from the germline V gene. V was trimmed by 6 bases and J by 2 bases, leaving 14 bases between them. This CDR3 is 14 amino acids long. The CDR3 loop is CASRETGLTYEQYF. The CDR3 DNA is TGTGCCAGCAGGGAAACAGGGTTGACCTACGAGCAGTACTTC.

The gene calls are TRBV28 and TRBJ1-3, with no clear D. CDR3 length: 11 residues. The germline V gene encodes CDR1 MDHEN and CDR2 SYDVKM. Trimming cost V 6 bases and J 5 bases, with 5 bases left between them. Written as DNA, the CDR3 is TGTGCCAGCAGACACCGAAACACCATATATTTT. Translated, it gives CASRHRNTIYF.

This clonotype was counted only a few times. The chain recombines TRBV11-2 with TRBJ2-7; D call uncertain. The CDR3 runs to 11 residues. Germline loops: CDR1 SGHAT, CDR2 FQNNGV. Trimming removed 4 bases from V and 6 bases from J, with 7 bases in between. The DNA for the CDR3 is TGTGCCAGCAGCTGGTACGGCGAGCAGTACTTC. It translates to CASSWYGEQYF.

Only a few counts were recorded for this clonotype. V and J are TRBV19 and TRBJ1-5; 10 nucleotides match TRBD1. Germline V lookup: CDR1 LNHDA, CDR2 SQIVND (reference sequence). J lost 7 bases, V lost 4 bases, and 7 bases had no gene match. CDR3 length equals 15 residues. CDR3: CASSNRQGAGQPQHF. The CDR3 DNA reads TGTGCCAGTAGTAACCGACAGGGGGCAGGGCAGCCCCAGCATTTT.

In nucleotides, the CDR3 is TGTGCCAGCAGTTTATTTTCAGGGGCAAGGTCCTATGGCTACACCTTC. Translating gives CASSLFSGARSYGYTF. The chain couples TRBV12-3 or TRBV12-4 to TRBJ1-2; the D gene is possibly TRBD1 (6 bases). V lost 2 bases and J lost 4, with 17 bases in between. This CDR3 contains 16 residues.

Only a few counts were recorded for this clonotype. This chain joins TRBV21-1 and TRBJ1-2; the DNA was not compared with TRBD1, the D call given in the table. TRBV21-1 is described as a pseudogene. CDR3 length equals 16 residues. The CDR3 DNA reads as TGTGCCAGCCCCAAGGGGGAGAACAGGCAGAACTATGGCTACACCTTC. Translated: CASPKGENRQNYGYTF.

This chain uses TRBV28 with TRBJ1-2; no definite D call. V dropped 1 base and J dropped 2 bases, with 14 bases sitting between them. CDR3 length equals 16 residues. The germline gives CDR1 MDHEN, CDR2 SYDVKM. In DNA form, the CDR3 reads TGTGCCAGCAGTTTATTTCCTATCCCGGCAAACTATGGCTACACCTTC. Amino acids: CASSLFPIPANYGYTF.

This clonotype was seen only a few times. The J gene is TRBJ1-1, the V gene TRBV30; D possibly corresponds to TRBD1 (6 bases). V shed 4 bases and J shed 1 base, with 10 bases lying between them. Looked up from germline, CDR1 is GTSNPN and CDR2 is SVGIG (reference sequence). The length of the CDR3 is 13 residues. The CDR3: CAWNRGRNTEAFF. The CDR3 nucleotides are TGTGCCTGGAACCGGGGGCGGAACACTGAAGCTTTCTTT.

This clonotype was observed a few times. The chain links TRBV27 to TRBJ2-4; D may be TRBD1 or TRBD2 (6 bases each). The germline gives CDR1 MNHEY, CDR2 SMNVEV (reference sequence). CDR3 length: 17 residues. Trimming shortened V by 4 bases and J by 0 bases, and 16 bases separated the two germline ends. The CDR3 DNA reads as TGTGCCAGCAGTTCCCCAGGAGGGGGGCTAGCCAAAAACATTCAGTACTTC. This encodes CASSSPGGGLAKNIQYF.

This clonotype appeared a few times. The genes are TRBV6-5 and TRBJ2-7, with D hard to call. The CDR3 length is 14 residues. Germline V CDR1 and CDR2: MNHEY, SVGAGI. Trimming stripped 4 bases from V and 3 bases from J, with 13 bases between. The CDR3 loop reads CASSSTFLVYEQYF. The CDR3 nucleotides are TGTGCCAGCAGTTCGACCTTCCTCGTCTACGAGCAGTACTTC.

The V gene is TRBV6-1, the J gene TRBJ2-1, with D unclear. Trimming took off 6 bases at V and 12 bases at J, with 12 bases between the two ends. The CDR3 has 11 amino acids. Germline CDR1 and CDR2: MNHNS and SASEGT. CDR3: CASRAGFAQFF. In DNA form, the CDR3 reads TGTGCCAGCAGAGCTGGGTTTGCGCAGTTCTTC.

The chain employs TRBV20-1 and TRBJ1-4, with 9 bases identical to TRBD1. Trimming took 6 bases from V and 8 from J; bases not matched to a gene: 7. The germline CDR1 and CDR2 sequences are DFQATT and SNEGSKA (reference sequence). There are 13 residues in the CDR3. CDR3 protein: CSAQDRGGEKLFF. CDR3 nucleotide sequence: TGCAGTGCCCAGGACAGGGGAGGCGAAAAACTGTTTTTT.

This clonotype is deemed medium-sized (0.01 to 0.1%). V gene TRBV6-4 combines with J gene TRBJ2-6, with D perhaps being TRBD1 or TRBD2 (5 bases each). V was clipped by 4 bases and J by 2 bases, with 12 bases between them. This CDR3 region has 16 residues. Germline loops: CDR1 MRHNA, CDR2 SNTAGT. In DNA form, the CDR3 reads TGTGCCAGCAGTGTTGGGGGTAGCGCTGGGGCCAACGTCCTGACTTTC. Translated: CASSVGGSAGANVLTF.

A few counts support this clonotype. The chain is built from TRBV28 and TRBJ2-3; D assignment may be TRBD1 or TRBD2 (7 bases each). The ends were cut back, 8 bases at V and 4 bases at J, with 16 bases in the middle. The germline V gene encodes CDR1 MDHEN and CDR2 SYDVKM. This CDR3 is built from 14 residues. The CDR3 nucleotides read TGTGCCAGCCGCAAACAGGGGAGGGCAGATACGCAGTATTTT. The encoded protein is CASRKQGRADTQYF. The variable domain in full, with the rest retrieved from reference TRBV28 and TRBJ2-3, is DVKVTQSSRYLVKRTGEKVFLECVQDMDHENMFWYRQDPGLGLRLIYFSYDVKMKEKGDIPEGYSVSREKKERFSLILESASTNQTSMYLCASRKQGRADTQYFGPGTRLTVL.

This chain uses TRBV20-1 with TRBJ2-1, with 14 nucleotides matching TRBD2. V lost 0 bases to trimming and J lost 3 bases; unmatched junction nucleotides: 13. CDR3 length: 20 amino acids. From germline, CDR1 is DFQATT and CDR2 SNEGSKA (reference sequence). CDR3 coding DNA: TGCAGTGCTAGAGACCTACTTCAGACTAGCGGGAGGGGTAGCTACAATGAGCAGTTCTTC. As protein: CSARDLLQTSGRGSYNEQFF.

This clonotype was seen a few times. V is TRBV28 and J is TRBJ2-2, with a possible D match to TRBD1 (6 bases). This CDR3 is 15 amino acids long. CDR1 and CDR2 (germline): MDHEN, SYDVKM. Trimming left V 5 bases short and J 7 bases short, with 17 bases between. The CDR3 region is CASSTLTGSGGELFF. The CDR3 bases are TGTGCCAGCAGTACCCTCACAGGGAGTGGCGGGGAGCTGTTTTTT.

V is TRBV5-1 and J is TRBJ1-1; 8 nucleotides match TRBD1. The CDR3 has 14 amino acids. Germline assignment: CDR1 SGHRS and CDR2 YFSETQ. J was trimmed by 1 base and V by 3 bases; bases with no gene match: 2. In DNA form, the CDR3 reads TGCGCCAGCAGCTCCGGGACAGGGAACACTGAAGCTTTCTTT. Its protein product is CASSSGTGNTEAFF.

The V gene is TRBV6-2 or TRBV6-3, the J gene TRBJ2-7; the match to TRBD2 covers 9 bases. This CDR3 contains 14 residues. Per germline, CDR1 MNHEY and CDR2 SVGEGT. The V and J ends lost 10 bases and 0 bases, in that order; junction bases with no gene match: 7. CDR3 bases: TGTGCCACCCGTAGCGGGGGAAGCTCCTACGAGCAGTACTTC. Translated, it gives CATRSGGSSYEQYF.

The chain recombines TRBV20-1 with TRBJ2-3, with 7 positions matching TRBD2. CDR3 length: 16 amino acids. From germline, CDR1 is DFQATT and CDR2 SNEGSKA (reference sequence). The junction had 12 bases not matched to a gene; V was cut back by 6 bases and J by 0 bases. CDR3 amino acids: CSASILSSGSTDTQYF. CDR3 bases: TGCAGTGCCAGTATCCTATCTAGCGGAAGCACAGATACGCAGTATTTT.